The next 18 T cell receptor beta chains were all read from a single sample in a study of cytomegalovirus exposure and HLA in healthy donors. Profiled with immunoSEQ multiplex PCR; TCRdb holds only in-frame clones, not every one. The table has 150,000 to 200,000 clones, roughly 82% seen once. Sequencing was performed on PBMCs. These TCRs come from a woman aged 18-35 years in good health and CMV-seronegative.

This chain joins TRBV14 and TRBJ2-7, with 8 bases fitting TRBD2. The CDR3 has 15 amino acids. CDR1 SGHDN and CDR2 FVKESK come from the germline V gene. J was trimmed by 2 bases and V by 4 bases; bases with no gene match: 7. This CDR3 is CASSLLAGGAYEQYF. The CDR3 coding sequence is TGTGCCAGCAGCCTTCTAGCGGGCGGGGCCTACGAGCAGTACTTC.

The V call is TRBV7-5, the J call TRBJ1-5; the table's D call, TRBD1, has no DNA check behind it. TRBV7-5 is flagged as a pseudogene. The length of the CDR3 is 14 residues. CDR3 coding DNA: TGTGTCAGAAGCTGGACAGGGAGCGATCAGCCCCAGCATTTT. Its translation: CVRSWTGSDQPQHF.

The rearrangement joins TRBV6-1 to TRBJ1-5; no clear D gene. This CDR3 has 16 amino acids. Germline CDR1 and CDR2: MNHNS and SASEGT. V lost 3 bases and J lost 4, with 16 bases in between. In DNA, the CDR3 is TGTGCCAGCAGTGATTGGTCCGGAGGCCATAATCAGCCCCAGCATTTT. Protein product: CASSDWSGGHNQPQHF.

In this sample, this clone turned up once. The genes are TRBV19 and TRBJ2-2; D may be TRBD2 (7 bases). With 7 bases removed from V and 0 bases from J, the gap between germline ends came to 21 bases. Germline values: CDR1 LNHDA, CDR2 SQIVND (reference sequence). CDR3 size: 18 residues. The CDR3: CASKGGVRSLANTGELFF. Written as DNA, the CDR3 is TGTGCCAGTAAGGGGGGGGTCAGGTCCCTCGCGAACACCGGGGAGCTGTTTTTT.

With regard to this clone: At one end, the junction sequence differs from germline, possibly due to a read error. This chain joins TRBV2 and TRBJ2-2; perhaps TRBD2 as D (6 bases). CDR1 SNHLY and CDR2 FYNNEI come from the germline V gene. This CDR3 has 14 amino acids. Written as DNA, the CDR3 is TGTGCCAGGGGGGGTCAGGAGAACGCCGGGGAGCTGTTTTTT. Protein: CARGGQENAGELFF.

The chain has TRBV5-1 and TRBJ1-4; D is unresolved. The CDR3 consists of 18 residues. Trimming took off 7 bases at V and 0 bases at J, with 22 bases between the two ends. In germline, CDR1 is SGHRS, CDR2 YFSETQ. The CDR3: CASSVTRGMGTTNEKLFF. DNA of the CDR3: TGCGCCAGCTCTGTTACAAGAGGGATGGGGACAACTAATGAAAAACTGTTTTTT. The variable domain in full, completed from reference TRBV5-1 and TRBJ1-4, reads KAGVTQTPRYLIKTRGQQVTLSCSPISGHRSVSWYQQTPGQGLQFLFEYFSETQRNKGNFPGRFSGRQFSNSRSEMNVSTLELGDSALYLCASSVTRGMGTTNEKLFFGSGTQLSVL.

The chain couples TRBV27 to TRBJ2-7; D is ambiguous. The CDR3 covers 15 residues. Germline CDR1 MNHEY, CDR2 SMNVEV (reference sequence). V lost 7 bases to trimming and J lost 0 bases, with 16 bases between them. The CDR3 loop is CASIPVRGSSYEQYF. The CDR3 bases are TGTGCCAGCATCCCCGTTCGTGGCAGCTCCTACGAGCAGTACTTC.

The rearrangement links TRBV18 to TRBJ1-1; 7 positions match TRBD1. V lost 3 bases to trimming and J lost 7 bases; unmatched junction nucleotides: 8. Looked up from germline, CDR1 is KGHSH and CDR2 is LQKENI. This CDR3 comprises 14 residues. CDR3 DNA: TGTGCCAGCTCACCCGAGACAGGGTTAGGTGAAGCTTTCTTT. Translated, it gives CASSPETGLGEAFF.

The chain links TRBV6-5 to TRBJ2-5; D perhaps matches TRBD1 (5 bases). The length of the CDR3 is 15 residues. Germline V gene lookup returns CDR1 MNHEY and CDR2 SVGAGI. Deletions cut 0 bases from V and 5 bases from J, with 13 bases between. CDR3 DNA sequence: TGTGCCAGCAGTTACTCTAGGGGCGGCGGTGAGACCCAGTACTTC. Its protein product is CASSYSRGGGETQYF.

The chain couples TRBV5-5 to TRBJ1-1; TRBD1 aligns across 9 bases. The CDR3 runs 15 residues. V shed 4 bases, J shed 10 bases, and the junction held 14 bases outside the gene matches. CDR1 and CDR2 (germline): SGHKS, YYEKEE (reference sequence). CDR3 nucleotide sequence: TGTGCCAGCAGCGTTACCGGGACAGGGTATGGGGTAGCTTTCTTT. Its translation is CASSVTGTGYGVAFF.

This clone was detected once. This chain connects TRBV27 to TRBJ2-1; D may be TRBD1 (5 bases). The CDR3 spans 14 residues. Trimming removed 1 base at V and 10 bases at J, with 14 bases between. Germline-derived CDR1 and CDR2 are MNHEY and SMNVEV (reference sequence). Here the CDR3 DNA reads TGTGCCAGCAGTTTATTCCTTGGCAGGGAAGAGCAGTTCTTC. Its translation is CASSLFLGREEQFF.

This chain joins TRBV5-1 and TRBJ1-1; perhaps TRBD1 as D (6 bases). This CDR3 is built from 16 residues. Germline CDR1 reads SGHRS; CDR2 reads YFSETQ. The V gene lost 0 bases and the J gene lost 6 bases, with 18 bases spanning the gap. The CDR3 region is CASSLVGKGDRAEAFF. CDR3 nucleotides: TGCGCCAGCAGCTTGGTTGGTAAGGGGGACCGGGCTGAAGCTTTCTTT. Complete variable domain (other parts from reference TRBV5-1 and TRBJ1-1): KAGVTQTPRYLIKTRGQQVTLSCSPISGHRSVSWYQQTPGQGLQFLFEYFSETQRNKGNFPGRFSGRQFSNSRSEMNVSTLELGDSALYLCASSLVGKGDRAEAFFGQGTRLTVV.

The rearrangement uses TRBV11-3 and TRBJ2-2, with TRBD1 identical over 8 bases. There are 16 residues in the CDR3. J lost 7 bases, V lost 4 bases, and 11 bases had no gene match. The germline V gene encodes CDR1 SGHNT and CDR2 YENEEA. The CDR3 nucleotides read TGTGCCAGCAGCTCCGGACAGGGTCGGGGTAGCGGGGAGCTGTTTTTT. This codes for CASSSGQGRGSGELFF.

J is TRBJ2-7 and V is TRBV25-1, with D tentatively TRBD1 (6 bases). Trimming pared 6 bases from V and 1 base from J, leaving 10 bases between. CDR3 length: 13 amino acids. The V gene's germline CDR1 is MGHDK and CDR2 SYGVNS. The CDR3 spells CASRAGASYEQYF. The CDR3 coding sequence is TGTGCCAGCAGAGCAGGGGCGTCCTACGAGCAGTACTTC.

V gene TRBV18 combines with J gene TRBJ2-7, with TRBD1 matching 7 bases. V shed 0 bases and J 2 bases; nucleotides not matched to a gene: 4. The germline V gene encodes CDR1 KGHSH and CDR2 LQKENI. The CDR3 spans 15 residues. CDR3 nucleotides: TGTGCCAGCTCACCACCGGGTACAGGGGCCTACGAGCAGTACTTC. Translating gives CASSPPGTGAYEQYF. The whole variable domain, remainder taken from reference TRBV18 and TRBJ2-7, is NAGVMQNPRHLVRRRGQEARLRCSPMKGHSHVYWYRQLPEEGLKFMVYLQKENIIDESGMPKERFSAEFPKEGPSILRIQQVVRGDSAAYFCASSPPGTGAYEQYFGPGTRLTVT.

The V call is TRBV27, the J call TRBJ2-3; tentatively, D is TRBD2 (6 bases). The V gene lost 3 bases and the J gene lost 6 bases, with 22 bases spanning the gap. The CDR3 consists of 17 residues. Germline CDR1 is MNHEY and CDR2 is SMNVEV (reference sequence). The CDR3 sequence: CASSFRQGLTYKDTQYF. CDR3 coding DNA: TGTGCCAGCAGTTTTCGGCAGGGACTTACTTATAAGGATACGCAGTATTTT.

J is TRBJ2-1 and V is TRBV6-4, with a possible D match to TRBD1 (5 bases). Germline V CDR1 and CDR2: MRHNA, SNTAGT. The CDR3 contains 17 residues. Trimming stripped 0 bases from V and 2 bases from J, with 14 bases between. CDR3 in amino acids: CASSDSIRQGPYNEQFF. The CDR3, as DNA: TGTGCCAGCAGTGACTCTATCCGGCAGGGTCCCTACAATGAGCAGTTCTTC.

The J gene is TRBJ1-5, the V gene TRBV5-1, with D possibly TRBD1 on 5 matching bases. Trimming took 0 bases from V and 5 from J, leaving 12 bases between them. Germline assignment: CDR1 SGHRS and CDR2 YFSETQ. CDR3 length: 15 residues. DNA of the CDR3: TGCGCCAGCAGCTTGGCCCCGGGGGGAGATCAGCCCCAGCATTTT. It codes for CASSLAPGGDQPQHF. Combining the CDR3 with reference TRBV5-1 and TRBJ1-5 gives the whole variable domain KAGVTQTPRYLIKTRGQQVTLSCSPISGHRSVSWYQQTPGQGLQFLFEYFSETQRNKGNFPGRFSGRQFSNSRSEMNVSTLELGDSALYLCASSLAPGGDQPQHFGDGTRLSIL.